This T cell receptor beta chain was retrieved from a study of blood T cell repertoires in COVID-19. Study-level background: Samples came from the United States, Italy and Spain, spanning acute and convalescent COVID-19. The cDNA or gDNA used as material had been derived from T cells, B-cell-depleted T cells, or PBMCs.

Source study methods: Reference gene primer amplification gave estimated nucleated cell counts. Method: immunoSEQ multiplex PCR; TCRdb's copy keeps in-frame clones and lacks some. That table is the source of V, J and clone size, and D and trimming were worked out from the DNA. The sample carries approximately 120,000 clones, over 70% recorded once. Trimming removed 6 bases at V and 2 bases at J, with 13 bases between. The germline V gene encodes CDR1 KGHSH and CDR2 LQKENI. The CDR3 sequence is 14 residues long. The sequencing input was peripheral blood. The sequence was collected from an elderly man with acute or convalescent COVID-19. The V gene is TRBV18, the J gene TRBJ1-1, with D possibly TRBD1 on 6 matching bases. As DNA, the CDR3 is TGTGCCAGCTCCATTACAGGGATCAACACTGAAGCTTTCTTT. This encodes CASSITGINTEAFF.